The clone carrying this TCR beta chain was seen a single time. The data were taken from a study of blood T cells in healthy people across ages. Through a sample-barcoded 5' primer and a J-beta primer mix, a second PCR was run for roughly 6 to 11 cycles. TCRdb called the 5' RACE reads again in MiXCR, with one record for every CDR3 protein. The sample includes 1.5 million to 2 million distinct CDR3 sequences, around half seen only once; the top ten take more than 2%. V lost 6 bases, J lost 6 bases, and 11 bases lay in between. The length of the CDR3 is 12 residues. In germline, CDR1 is MDHEN, CDR2 SYDVKM.

The sequence derives from a middle-aged woman in good health. Sequenced material: blood. The chain links TRBV28 to TRBJ1-2, with D maybe TRBD1 (6 bases). CDR3 in DNA: TGTGCCAGCAGGGTTGCAGGGGATGGCTACACCTTC. Translated, it gives CASRVAGDGYTF.